Each of the 4 T cell receptor beta chains below was sequenced from the same sample in a study of T cells in Graves' hyperthyroidism and ophthalmopathy. Amplification of TCR beta CDR3 regions used RNA as the template. First-round RT-PCR with HTBI primers amplified the TCR CDR3 region. In TCRdb, the multiplex PCR reads were re-called with MiXCR into one record per CDR3 protein. The sample has some 690,000 distinct CDR3 sequences; roughly 17% are singletons. The specimen sequenced was blood. Receptors originate from a man over 45 with Graves' hyperthyroidism.

The chain joins TRBV11-2 to TRBJ1-1; D possibly corresponds to TRBD1 (6 bases). V gave up 5 bases and J gave up 3 bases, with 16 bases separating them. The V gene's germline CDR1 is SGHAT and CDR2 FQNNGV. The CDR3 has 15 amino acids. The CDR3 sequence: CASSVTQGYDTEAFF. CDR3 in DNA: TGTGCCAGCAGCGTTACCCAGGGGTATGACACTGAAGCTTTCTTT.

About this clonotype: An end of the junction differs from the germline gene, which may be a read error. The chain carries TRBV6-4 and TRBJ2-3, with TRBD2 matching 13 bases. This CDR3 is built from 18 residues. Per the germline V gene, CDR1 is MRHNA and CDR2 is SNTAGT. CDR3 sequence reads: CASTDRDWTSGSLDTQYF. Written as DNA, the CDR3 is TGTGCCAGCACTGACCGGGATTGGACTAGCGGGAGTCTAGATACGCAGTATTTT.

The chain carries TRBV2 and TRBJ2-3; TRBD2 aligns across 10 bases. CDR3 length: 15 residues. Germline V gene data show CDR1 as SNHLY and CDR2 as FYNNEI. The V and J ends lost 3 bases and 2 bases, in that order; junction bases with no gene match: 2. CDR3 coding DNA: TGTGCCAGCAGTGAGGGACTAGCGTACACAGATACGCAGTATTTT. Translation gives CASSEGLAYTDTQYF.

This clonotype was seen a single time. One junction end disagrees with the germline gene, perhaps due to a read error. This chain joins TRBV28 and TRBJ2-5; D is uncertain. The CDR3 contains 15 residues. Germline CDR1 and CDR2: MDHEN and SYDVKM. CDR3 coding DNA: TGTGCCAGCAGTTCAGACAAGGCCCTCCCAGAGGCCCAGTACTTC. Amino acids: CASSSDKALPEAQYF.